A single sample gave rise to the 17 T cell receptor beta chains below, sequenced in a study of OX40 agonist ivuxolimab in advanced cancers. This table comes from immunoSEQ multiplex PCR, and its TCRdb copy is limited to in-frame clones, with some not included. This table has around 27,000 clones, about three quarters appearing once. This specimen consisted of CD4+ or CD8+ T cells sorted from blood, obtained in a trial of the OX40 agonist ivuxolimab. These receptors were obtained from an adult with an advanced solid tumor such as melanoma, head and neck, liver or kidney cancer.

The chain is built from TRBV4-3 and TRBJ2-1; 8 nucleotides align to TRBD2. Trimming cost V 0 bases and J 1 base; bases outside gene matches: 5. CDR1 is LGHNA and CDR2 is YSLEER in the germline V gene. CDR3 length equals 17 residues. The CDR3 region is CASSQEMAGGSYNEQFF. In DNA form, the CDR3 reads TGCGCCAGCAGCCAAGAGATGGCGGGGGGATCCTACAATGAGCAGTTCTTC.

The V and J genes are TRBV19 and TRBJ1-1; D perhaps matches TRBD1 (5 bases). V gave up 9 bases and J gave up 4 bases, with 12 bases separating them. This CDR3 is built from 12 residues. The germline gives CDR1 LNHDA, CDR2 SQIVND (reference sequence). CDR3 DNA sequence: TGTGCCAGCTCGGAAGGGGTCACTGAAGCTTTCTTT. Translation gives CASSEGVTEAFF. The whole variable domain, remainder taken from reference TRBV19 and TRBJ1-1, is DGGITQSPKYLFRKEGQNVTLSCEQNLNHDAMYWYRQDPGQGLRLIYYSQIVNDFQKGDIAEGYSVSREKKESFPLTVTSAQKNPTAFYLCASSEGVTEAFFGQGTRLTVV.

The chain couples TRBV2 to TRBJ1-1; 10 positions agree with TRBD1. Trimming at V came to 4 bases and at J to 0 bases, leaving 8 bases not matched to a gene. This CDR3 contains 17 residues. Germline V CDR1 and CDR2: SNHLY, FYNNEI. The DNA of the CDR3 is TGTGCCAGCAGTGGGGACAGGGGATTGTACATGAACACTGAAGCTTTCTTT. It yields the protein CASSGDRGLYMNTEAFF.

CDR3 coding DNA: TGTGCCAGCAGACATGTCGATCAGGGTGGTCACGAGCAGTACTTC. Translation gives CASRHVDQGGHEQYF. This rearrangement joins TRBV7-9 to TRBJ2-7; D is possibly TRBD1 (5 bases). The CDR3 runs to 15 residues. Trimming stripped 6 bases from V and 5 bases from J, with 20 bases between. From germline, CDR1 is SEHNR and CDR2 FQNEAQ (reference sequence).

The rearrangement joins TRBV7-9 to TRBJ1-1, with 12 bases aligning to TRBD1. The ends lost 5 bases at V and 6 bases at J; junction bases unmatched: 10. This CDR3 comprises 16 residues. Germline values: CDR1 SEHNR, CDR2 FQNEAQ (reference sequence). Here the CDR3 DNA reads TGTGCCAGCAGCGACGGGGGACAGGGGGCTATCGCTGAAGCTTTCTTT. Translation gives CASSDGGQGAIAEAFF.

The V gene is TRBV5-1, the J gene TRBJ2-3; 9 nucleotides match TRBD1. The V segment lost 7 bases and the J segment 4 bases; nucleotides outside the gene matches: 10. From germline, CDR1 is SGHRS and CDR2 YFSETQ. This CDR3 contains 15 residues. CDR3 bases: TGCGCCAGCGCTCAGCGGGACAGGGTAGCAGATACGCAGTATTTT. Protein product: CASAQRDRVADTQYF. Full variable domain (missing parts from reference TRBV5-1 and TRBJ2-3): KAGVTQTPRYLIKTRGQQVTLSCSPISGHRSVSWYQQTPGQGLQFLFEYFSETQRNKGNFPGRFSGRQFSNSRSEMNVSTLELGDSALYLCASAQRDRVADTQYFGPGTRLTVL.

This sequence joins TRBV19 and TRBJ2-7; weak D call: TRBD1 (5 bases). The CDR3 extends over 15 amino acids. Germline CDR1 reads LNHDA; CDR2 reads SQIVND (reference sequence). The germline V and J ends were trimmed by 5 bases and 3 bases, with 17 bases remaining between them. The chain's CDR3 is CASSSPFSGNYEQYF. The CDR3 coding sequence is TGTGCCAGTAGTTCTCCTTTTTCAGGGAACTACGAGCAGTACTTC.

This clone is classed as medium-sized. The chain recombines TRBV9 with TRBJ2-2, with 13 positions matching TRBD2. From germline, CDR1 is SGDLS and CDR2 YYNGEE. CDR3 length: 18 amino acids. J gave up 3 bases and V 0 bases, and 5 bases lay outside the gene matches. The CDR3 sequence: CASSVEELAGGHTGELFF. The CDR3 nucleotides are TGTGCCAGCAGCGTAGAAGAACTAGCGGGGGGGCACACCGGGGAGCTGTTTTTT.

The chain combines TRBV19 with TRBJ1-1, with TRBD1 as a possible D gene (6 bases). The CDR3 has 14 amino acids. The V end was cut by 1 base, the J end by 7 bases, with 13 bases between. The V gene's germline CDR1 is LNHDA and CDR2 SQIVND (reference sequence). The CDR3 sequence is CASSIVGGSYEAFF. CDR3 bases: TGTGCCAGTAGTATAGTAGGGGGGTCTTATGAAGCTTTCTTT.

Relative to its sample, this clone is hyperexpanded. The rearrangement joins TRBV30 to TRBJ2-3, with D tentatively TRBD2 (6 bases). CDR3 length: 15 amino acids. Germline lookup yields CDR1 GTSNPN and CDR2 SVGIG (reference sequence). Trimming took off 3 bases at V and 1 base at J, with 14 bases between the two ends. CDR3 region: CAWSHGGDGTDTQYF. DNA for the CDR3: TGTGCCTGGAGCCACGGAGGGGATGGCACAGATACGCAGTATTTT.

Only a few counts were recorded for this clone. The rearrangement links TRBV30 to TRBJ1-1; 9 nucleotides align to TRBD1. Germline CDR1 is GTSNPN and CDR2 is SVGIG (reference sequence). V lost 5 bases and J lost 11; bases outside the gene matches: 12. CDR3 length: 13 residues. CDR3 residues: CAWLITGGAEAFF. The CDR3 nucleotides read TGTGCCTGGCTAATAACAGGGGGCGCGGAGGCTTTCTTT. Drawing the rest from reference TRBV30 and TRBJ1-1, the complete variable domain is SQTIHQWPATLVQPVGSPLSLECTVEGTSNPNLYWYRQAAGRGLQLLFYSVGIGQISSEVPQNLSASRPQDRQFILSSKKLLLSDSGFYLCAWLITGGAEAFFGQGTRLTVV.

This rearrangement joins TRBV29-1 to TRBJ2-3; 7 bases align to TRBD1. This CDR3 comprises 13 residues. V trimming: 6 bases; J trimming: 6 bases; junction bases outside the gene matches: 9. Germline CDR1 and CDR2: SQVTM and ANQGSEA. The CDR3 loop is CSVETGVWDTQYF. CDR3 DNA: TGCAGCGTAGAAACAGGGGTGTGGGATACGCAGTATTTT.

The chain joins TRBV7-8 to TRBJ2-7; unclear D gene. Trimming took 1 base from V and 3 from J, leaving 7 bases between them. The CDR3 is 13 residues long. Germline V gene sequence: CDR1 SGHVS, CDR2 FQNEAQ. CDR3 amino acids: CASSLGQNYEQYF. CDR3 sequence (DNA): TGTGCCAGCAGCTTAGGCCAGAACTACGAGCAGTACTTC.

V is TRBV25-1 and J is TRBJ2-3, with 10 bases matching TRBD1. CDR3 length equals 16 residues. Germline-derived CDR1 and CDR2 are MGHDK and SYGVNS. The ends lost 5 bases at V and 0 bases at J; junction bases unmatched: 5. CDR3 amino acids: CASSPDRGWSTDTQYF. Written as DNA, the CDR3 is TGTGCCAGCAGTCCGGACAGGGGGTGGAGCACAGATACGCAGTATTTT.

In nucleotides, the CDR3 is TGTGCCAGCAGTGAAGAGGAGGGCGGATCTATTTCACCCCTCCACTTT. Encoded protein: CASSEEEGGSISPLHF. The V gene is TRBV6-1, the J gene TRBJ1-6; D gene ambiguous. With 1 base removed from V and 9 bases from J, the gap between germline ends came to 16 bases. CDR1 and CDR2 from the germline V gene are MNHNS and SASEGT. This CDR3 has 16 residues.

The gene calls are TRBV10-3 and TRBJ1-1; D remains unclear. Trimming removed 4 bases from V and 4 bases from J, with 19 bases in between. Germline CDR1 reads ENHRY; CDR2 reads SYGVKD. The length of the CDR3 is 16 residues. CDR3 DNA: TGTGCCATCAGTGGGGGAAACGACCCCTACGGCACTGAAGCTTTCTTT. This translates into CAISGGNDPYGTEAFF.

The V and J genes are TRBV4-3 and TRBJ2-7; 7 bases fit TRBD1. Looked up from germline, CDR1 is LGHNA and CDR2 is YSLEER. CDR3 length: 15 residues. V dropped 0 bases and J dropped 4; count of bases not matched to a gene: 6. CDR3 sequence: CASSQEDRTGYEQYF. CDR3 DNA: TGCGCCAGCAGCCAAGAGGACAGGACGGGTTACGAGCAGTACTTC.